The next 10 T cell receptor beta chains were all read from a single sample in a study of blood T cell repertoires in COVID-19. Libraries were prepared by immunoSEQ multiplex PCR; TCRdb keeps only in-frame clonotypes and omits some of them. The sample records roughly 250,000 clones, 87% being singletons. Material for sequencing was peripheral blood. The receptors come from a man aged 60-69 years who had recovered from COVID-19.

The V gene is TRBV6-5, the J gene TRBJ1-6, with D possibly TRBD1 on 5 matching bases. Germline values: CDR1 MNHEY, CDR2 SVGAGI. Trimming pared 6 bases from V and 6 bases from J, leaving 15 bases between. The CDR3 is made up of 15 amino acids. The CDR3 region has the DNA TGTGCCAGCAGATTAGACAGCACGGTTAATTCACCCCTCCACTTT. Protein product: CASRLDSTVNSPLHF.

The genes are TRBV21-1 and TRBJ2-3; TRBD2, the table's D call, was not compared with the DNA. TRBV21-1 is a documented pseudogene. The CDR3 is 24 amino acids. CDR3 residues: CASSKVGRVEGGGPRGRCTDTQYF. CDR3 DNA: TGTGCCAGCAGCAAAGTGGGTAGGGTGGAGGGAGGAGGCCCTCGGGGGAGGTGCACAGATACGCAGTATTTT.

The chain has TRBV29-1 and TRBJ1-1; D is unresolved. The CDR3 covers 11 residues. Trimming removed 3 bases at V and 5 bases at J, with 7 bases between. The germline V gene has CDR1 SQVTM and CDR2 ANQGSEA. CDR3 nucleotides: TGCAGCGTTGAGTCGGGAACTGAAGCTTTCTTT. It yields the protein CSVESGTEAFF.

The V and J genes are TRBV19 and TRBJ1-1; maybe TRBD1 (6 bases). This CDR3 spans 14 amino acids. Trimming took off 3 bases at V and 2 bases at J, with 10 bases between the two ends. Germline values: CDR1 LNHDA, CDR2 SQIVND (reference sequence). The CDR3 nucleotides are TGTGCCAGTAGTATGGGACAACCAAACACTGAAGCTTTCTTT. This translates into CASSMGQPNTEAFF.

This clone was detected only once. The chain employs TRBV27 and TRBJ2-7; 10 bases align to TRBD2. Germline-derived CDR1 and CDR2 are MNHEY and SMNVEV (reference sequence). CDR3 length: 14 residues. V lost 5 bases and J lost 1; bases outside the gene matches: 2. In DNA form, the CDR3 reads TGTGCCAGCAGTACTAGCGGGGAGTCCTACGAGCAGTACGTC. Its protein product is CASSTSGESYEQYV.

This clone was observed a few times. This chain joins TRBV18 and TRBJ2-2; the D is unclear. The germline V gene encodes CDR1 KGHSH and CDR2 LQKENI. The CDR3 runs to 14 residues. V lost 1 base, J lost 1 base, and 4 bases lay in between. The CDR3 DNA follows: TGTGCCAGCTCACCACAGAGGAACACCGGGGAGCTGTTTTTT. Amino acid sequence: CASSPQRNTGELFF.

The CDR3 sequence: CASSLARTGLEQYV. CDR3 nucleotide sequence: TGTGCCAGCAGCTTGGCACGGACAGGGCTCGAGCAGTACGTC. The chain recombines TRBV7-8 with TRBJ2-7; 8 bases agree with TRBD1. This CDR3 has 14 residues. Germline V gene sequence: CDR1 SGHVS, CDR2 FQNEAQ. V gave up 3 bases and J gave up 6 bases; unmatched junction bases: 7.

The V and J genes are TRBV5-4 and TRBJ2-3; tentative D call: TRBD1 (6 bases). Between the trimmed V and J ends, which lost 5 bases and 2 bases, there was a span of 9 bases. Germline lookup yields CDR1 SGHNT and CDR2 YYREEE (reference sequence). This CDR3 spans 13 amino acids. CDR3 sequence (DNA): TGTGCCAGCAGAGGGGACAACACAGATACGCAGTATTTT. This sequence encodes CASRGDNTDTQYF.

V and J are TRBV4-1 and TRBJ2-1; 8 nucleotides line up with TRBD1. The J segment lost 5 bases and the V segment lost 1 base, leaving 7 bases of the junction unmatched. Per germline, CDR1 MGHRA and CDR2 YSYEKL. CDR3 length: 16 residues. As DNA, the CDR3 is TGCGCCAGCAGCCAAGCCAGGACAGGGTTCAACAATGAGCAGTTCTTC. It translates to CASSQARTGFNNEQFF.

CDR3 sequence (DNA): TGTGCCAGCAGCTTGCGGGGGCTGATACAAGAGACCCAGTACTTC. Its protein product is CASSLRGLIQETQYF. J is TRBJ2-5 and V is TRBV7-6, with D possibly TRBD2 on 7 matching bases. Per germline, CDR1 SGHVS and CDR2 FNYEAQ. V dropped 3 bases and J dropped 2 bases, with 13 bases sitting between them. The CDR3 extends over 15 amino acids. The whole variable domain, remainder taken from reference TRBV7-6 and TRBJ2-5, is GAGVSQSPRYKVTKRGQDVALRCDPISGHVSLYWYRQALGQGPEFLTYFNYEAQQDKSGLPNDRFSAERPEGSISTLTIQRTEQRDSAMYRCASSLRGLIQETQYFGPGTRLLVL.